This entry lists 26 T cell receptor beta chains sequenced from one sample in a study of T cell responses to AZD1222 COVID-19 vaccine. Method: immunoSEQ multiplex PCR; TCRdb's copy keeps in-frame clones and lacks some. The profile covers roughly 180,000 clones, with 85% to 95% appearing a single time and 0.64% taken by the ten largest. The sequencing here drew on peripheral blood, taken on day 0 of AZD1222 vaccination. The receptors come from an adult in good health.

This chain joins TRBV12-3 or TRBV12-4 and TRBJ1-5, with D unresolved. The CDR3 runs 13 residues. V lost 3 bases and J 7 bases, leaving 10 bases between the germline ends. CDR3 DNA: TGTGCCAGCAGTTTGGGAGGGAGGCAGCCCCAGCATTTT. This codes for CASSLGGRQPQHF.

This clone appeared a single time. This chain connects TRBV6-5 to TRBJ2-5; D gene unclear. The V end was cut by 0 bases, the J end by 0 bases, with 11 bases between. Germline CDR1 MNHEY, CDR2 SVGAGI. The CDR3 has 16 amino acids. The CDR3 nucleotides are TGTGCCAGCAGTTACTCGAGACGGGCGTACCAAGAGACCCAGTACTTC. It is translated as CASSYSRRAYQETQYF.

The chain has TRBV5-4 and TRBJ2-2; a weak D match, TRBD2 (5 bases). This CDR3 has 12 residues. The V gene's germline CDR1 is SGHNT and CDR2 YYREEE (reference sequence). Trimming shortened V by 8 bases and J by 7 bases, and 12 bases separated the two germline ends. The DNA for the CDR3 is TGTGCCAGTAGCGCAAGGATCGGGGAGCTGTTTTTT. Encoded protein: CASSARIGELFF.

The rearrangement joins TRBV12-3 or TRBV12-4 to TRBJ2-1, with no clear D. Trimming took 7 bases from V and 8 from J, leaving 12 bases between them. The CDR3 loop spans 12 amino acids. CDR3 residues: CASTGPSHEQFF. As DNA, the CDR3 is TGTGCCAGCACTGGTCCGTCGCATGAGCAGTTCTTC.

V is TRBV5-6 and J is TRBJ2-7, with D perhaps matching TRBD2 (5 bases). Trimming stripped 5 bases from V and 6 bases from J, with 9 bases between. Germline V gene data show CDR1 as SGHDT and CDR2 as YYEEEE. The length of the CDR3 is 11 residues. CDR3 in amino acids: CASSEGLEQYF. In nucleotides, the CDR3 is TGTGCCAGCAGTGAGGGTCTCGAGCAGTACTTC.

CDR3 DNA: TGTGCCAGCAGCTTGGGAGACTCGAGCCGGGCAGATACGCAGTATTTT. Amino acid sequence: CASSLGDSSRADTQYF. This chain joins TRBV7-9 and TRBJ2-3; a possible D gene is TRBD2 (5 bases). CDR1 and CDR2 (germline): SEHNR, FQNEAQ (reference sequence). The CDR3 totals 16 residues. Deletions cut 3 bases from V and 4 bases from J, with 17 bases between.

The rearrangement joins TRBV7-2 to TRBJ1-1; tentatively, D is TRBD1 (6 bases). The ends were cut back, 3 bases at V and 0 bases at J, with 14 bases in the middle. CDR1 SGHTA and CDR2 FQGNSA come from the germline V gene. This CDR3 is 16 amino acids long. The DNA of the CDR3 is TGTGCCAGCAGCTTCGCCCCGGGGGGCGTGAACACTGAAGCTTTCTTT. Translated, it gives CASSFAPGGVNTEAFF.

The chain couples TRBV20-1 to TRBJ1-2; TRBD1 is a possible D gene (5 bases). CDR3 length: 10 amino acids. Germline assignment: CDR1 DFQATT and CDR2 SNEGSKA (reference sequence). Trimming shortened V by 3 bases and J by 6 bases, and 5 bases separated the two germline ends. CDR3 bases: TGCAGTGCTAGGGGGGATGGCTACACCTTC. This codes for CSARGDGYTF.

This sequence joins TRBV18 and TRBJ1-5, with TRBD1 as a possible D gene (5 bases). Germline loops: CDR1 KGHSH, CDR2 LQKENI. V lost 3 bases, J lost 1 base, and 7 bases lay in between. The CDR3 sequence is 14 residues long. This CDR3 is CASSPGASNQPQHF. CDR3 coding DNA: TGTGCCAGCTCACCCGGGGCCAGCAATCAGCCCCAGCATTTT.

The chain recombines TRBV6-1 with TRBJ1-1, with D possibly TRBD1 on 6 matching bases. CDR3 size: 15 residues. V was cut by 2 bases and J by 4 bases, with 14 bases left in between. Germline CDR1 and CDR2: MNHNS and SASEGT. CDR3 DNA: TGTGCCAGCAGTGAATTCGCGGGACAATCCACTGAAGCTTTCTTT. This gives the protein CASSEFAGQSTEAFF.

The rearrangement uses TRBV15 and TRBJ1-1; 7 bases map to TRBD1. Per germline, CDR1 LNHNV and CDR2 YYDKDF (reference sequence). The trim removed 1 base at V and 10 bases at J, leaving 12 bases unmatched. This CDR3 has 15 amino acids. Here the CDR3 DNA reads TGTGCCACCAGCAGAGCAAGCAGGGGGTTCTCCAGAGCTTTCTTT. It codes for CATSRASRGFSRAFF.

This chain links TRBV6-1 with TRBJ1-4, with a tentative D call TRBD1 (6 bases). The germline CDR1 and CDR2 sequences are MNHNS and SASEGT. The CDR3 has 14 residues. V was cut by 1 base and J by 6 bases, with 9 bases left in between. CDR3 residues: CASSEVAGDEKLFF. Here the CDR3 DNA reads TGTGCCAGCAGTGAAGTGGCAGGGGATGAAAAACTGTTTTTT.

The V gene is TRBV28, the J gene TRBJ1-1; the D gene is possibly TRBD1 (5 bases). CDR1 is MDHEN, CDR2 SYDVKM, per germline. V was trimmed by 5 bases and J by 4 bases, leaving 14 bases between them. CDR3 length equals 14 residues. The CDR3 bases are TGTGCCAGCAGTCCCGGGGCCCACGCCACTGAAGCTTTCTTT. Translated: CASSPGAHATEAFF.

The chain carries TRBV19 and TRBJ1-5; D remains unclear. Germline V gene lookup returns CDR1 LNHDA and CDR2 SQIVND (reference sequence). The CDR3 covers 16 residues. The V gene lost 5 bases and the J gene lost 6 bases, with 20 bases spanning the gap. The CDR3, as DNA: TGTGCCAGTAGTCAAGGACGAGGAAGGGTGGGTCAGCCCCAGCATTTT. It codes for CASSQGRGRVGQPQHF.

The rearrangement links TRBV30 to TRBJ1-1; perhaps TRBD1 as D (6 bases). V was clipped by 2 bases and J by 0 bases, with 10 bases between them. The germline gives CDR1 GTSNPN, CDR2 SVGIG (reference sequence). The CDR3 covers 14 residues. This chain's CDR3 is CAWSSRGLNTEAFF. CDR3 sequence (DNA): TGTGCCTGGAGTAGCAGGGGACTGAACACTGAAGCTTTCTTT.

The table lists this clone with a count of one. CDR3 DNA: TGTGCCAGCAGTCAGCGATCGAACACCGGGGAGCTGTTTTTT. This translates into CASSQRSNTGELFF. This chain links TRBV6-4 with TRBJ2-2; D call uncertain. V was clipped by 5 bases and J by 0 bases, with 7 bases between them. The V gene's germline CDR1 is MRHNA and CDR2 SNTAGT. The CDR3 totals 14 residues.

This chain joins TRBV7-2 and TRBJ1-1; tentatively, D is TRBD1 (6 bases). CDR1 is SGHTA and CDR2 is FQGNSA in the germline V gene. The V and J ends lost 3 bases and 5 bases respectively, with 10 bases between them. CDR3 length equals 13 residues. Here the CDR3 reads CASSFGGLTEAFF. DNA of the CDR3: TGTGCCAGCAGCTTTGGGGGGCTAACTGAAGCTTTCTTT.

The CDR3 here is CASSPMAGNTIYF. CDR3 DNA sequence: TGTGCCAGCTCACCGATGGCCGGGAACACCATATATTTT. This chain uses TRBV18 with TRBJ1-3; D gene uncertain. The V end was cut by 3 bases, the J end by 7 bases, with 10 bases between. From germline, CDR1 is KGHSH and CDR2 LQKENI. The CDR3 runs to 13 residues.

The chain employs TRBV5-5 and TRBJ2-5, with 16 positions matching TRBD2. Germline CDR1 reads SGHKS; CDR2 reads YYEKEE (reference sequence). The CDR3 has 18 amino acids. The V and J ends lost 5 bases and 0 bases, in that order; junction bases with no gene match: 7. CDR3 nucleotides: TGTGCCAGCAGATGGGGACTAGCGGGAGGGCCCCACCAAGAGACCCAGTACTTC. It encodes CASRWGLAGGPHQETQYF.

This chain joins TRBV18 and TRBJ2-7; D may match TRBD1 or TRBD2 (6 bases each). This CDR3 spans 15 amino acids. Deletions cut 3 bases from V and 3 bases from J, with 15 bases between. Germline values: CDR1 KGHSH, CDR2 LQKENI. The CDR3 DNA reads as TGTGCCAGCTCACCGGACAGTTCGGACTACTACGAGCAGTACTTC. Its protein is CASSPDSSDYYEQYF.

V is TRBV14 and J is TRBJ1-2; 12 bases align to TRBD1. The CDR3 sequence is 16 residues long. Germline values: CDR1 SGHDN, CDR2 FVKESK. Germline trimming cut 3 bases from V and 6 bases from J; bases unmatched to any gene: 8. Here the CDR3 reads CASSQMGGTGGHGYTF. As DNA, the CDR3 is TGTGCCAGCAGCCAGATGGGCGGGACAGGGGGCCATGGCTACACCTTC.

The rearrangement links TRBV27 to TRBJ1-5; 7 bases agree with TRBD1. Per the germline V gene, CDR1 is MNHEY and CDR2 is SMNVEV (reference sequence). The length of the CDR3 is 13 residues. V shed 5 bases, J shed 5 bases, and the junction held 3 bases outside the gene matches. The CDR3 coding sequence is TGTGCCAGCAGTAGACAGGGCTATCAGCCCCAGCATTTT. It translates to CASSRQGYQPQHF.

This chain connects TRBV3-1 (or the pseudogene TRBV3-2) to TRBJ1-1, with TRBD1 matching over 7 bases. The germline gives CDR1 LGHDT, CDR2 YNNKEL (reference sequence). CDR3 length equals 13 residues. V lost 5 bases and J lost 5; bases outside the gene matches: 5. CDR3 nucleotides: TGTGCCAGCAGCACCAACAGGGGAACTGAAGCTTTCTTT. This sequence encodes CASSTNRGTEAFF.

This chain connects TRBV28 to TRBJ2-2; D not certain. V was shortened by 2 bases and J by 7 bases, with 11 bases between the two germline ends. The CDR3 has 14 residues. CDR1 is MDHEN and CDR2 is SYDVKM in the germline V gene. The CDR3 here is CASSLLGYIGELFF. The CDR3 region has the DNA TGTGCCAGCAGTTTACTGGGGTATATCGGGGAGCTGTTTTTT.

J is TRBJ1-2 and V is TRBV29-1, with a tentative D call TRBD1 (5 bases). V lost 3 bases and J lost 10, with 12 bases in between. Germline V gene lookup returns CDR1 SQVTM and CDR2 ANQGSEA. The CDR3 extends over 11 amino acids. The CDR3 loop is CSVDAGEVYTF. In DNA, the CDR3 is TGCAGCGTTGATGCGGGGGAGGTCTACACCTTC.

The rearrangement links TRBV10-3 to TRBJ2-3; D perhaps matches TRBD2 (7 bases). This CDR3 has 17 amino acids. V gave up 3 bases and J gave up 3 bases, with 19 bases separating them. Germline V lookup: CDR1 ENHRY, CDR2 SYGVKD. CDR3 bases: TGTGCCATCAGTGACCCCGGGGGGCGGGAGATAACAGATACGCAGTATTTT. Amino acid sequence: CAISDPGGREITDTQYF.